These 20 T cell receptor beta chains came from one sample sequenced in a study of blood T cell repertoires in COVID-19. Measured with immunoSEQ multiplex PCR; TCRdb has only the in-frame clones, and not every one. The table has fewer than 50,000 clones, approximately 74% seen once; the top ten hold roughly a tenth. What was sequenced was peripheral blood. Source of these receptors: a man aged 65-85 years with COVID-19, enrolled during active disease.

This chain uses TRBV5-1 with TRBJ2-4; 13 bases align to TRBD2. This CDR3 region has 16 residues. Germline CDR1 is SGHRS and CDR2 is YFSETQ. V was clipped by 4 bases and J by 5 bases; unmatched bases: 6. The CDR3 protein is CASSIGTSGAQNIQYF. The CDR3 DNA reads as TGCGCCAGCAGCATCGGGACTAGCGGGGCCCAAAACATTCAGTACTTC. Supplemented by reference TRBV5-1 and TRBJ2-4, the full variable domain reads KAGVTQTPRYLIKTRGQQVTLSCSPISGHRSVSWYQQTPGQGLQFLFEYFSETQRNKGNFPGRFSGRQFSNSRSEMNVSTLELGDSALYLCASSIGTSGAQNIQYFGAGTRLSVL.

This chain joins TRBV7-8 and TRBJ2-7; tentative D call: TRBD1 (6 bases). The ends were cut back, 6 bases at V and 6 bases at J, with 15 bases in the middle. This CDR3 is built from 13 residues. CDR1 is SGHVS and CDR2 is FQNEAQ in the germline V gene. The CDR3 loop reads CASRPSQGLEQYF. CDR3 DNA sequence: TGTGCCAGCAGACCTTCACAGGGTCTCGAGCAGTACTTC.

Only one count was recorded for this clone. V is TRBV4-1 and J is TRBJ2-1, with TRBD2 matching 10 bases. The length of the CDR3 is 18 residues. J was trimmed by 0 bases and V by 3 bases; bases with no gene match: 8. Looked up from germline, CDR1 is MGHRA and CDR2 is YSYEKL. Here the CDR3 reads CASSQVLAGPSSYNEQFF. CDR3 DNA: TGCGCCAGCAGCCAGGTACTAGCGGGACCCTCCTCCTACAATGAGCAGTTCTTC.

The chain combines TRBV28 with TRBJ1-2; D is unresolved. The CDR3 is 14 residues long. V was pared by 5 bases and J by 4 bases, with 14 bases between. Germline V gene data show CDR1 as MDHEN and CDR2 as SYDVKM. CDR3 bases: TGTGCCAGCAGTCCCCAACGGGGTCTCTATGGCTACACCTTC. It encodes CASSPQRGLYGYTF.

V usage is TRBV3-1 (or the pseudogene TRBV3-2) and J usage is TRBJ1-4, with 9 positions matching TRBD1. The CDR3 consists of 16 residues. CDR1 LGHDT and CDR2 YNNKEL come from the germline V gene (reference sequence). V lost 3 bases and J lost 8; bases outside the gene matches: 10. The chain's CDR3 is CASSHLGGTGNEKLFF. The DNA for the CDR3 is TGTGCCAGCAGCCACCTTGGGGGGACAGGGAACGAAAAACTGTTTTTT.

V gene TRBV6-1 combines with J gene TRBJ1-2, with 8 bases lining up with TRBD1. The V and J ends lost 2 bases and 5 bases, in that order; junction bases with no gene match: 7. From germline, CDR1 is MNHNS and CDR2 SASEGT. The CDR3 sequence is 15 residues long. CDR3: CASSEHSGTGYGYTF. Written as DNA, the CDR3 is TGTGCCAGCAGTGAACACTCTGGGACAGGTTATGGCTACACCTTC.

The chain is built from TRBV10-2 and TRBJ1-5, with 7 bases fitting TRBD1. The germline CDR1 and CDR2 sequences are WSHSY and SAAADI. The V gene end was trimmed by 8 bases and the J gene end by 2 bases; junction bases not matched to a gene: 3. The CDR3 is 13 amino acids. The CDR3 loop is CASRDSRNQPQHF. DNA of the CDR3: TGCGCCAGCCGGGACAGCCGCAATCAGCCCCAGCATTTT.

CDR3 sequence: CASSQFLNQPQHF. The CDR3 DNA follows: TGCGCCAGCAGCCAATTTTTAAATCAGCCCCAGCATTTT. The gene calls are TRBV4-3 and TRBJ1-5; no definite D call. CDR1 is LGHNA and CDR2 is YSLEER in the germline V gene. The CDR3 loop spans 13 amino acids. Trimming shortened V by 2 bases and J by 4 bases, and 6 bases separated the two germline ends.

In DNA form, the CDR3 reads TGTGCCAGCAGCGCCACAGGGGGCAATGAGCAGTTCTTC. This gives the protein CASSATGGNEQFF. The chain is built from TRBV9 and TRBJ2-1; 8 nucleotides match TRBD1. CDR1 and CDR2 (germline): SGDLS, YYNGEE. The junction had 2 bases not matched to a gene; V was cut back by 3 bases and J by 6 bases. The CDR3 extends over 13 amino acids. Drawing the rest from reference TRBV9 and TRBJ2-1, the complete variable domain is DSGVTQTPKHLITATGQRVTLRCSPRSGDLSVYWYQQSLDQGLQFLIQYYNGEERAKGNILERFSAQQFPDLHSELNLSSLELGDSALYFCASSATGGNEQFFGPGTRLTVL.

This clone was seen a few times. V gene TRBV7-3 combines with J gene TRBJ1-2; TRBD1 aligns across 8 bases. Germline-derived CDR1 and CDR2 are SGHTA and FQGTGA. V shed 2 bases, J shed 8 bases, and the junction held 4 bases outside the gene matches. The CDR3 totals 13 residues. The DNA of the CDR3 is TGTGCCAGCAGCTTACAGGGGGCGCGGGGCTACACCTTC. Encoded protein: CASSLQGARGYTF.

The rearrangement links TRBV7-3 to TRBJ1-1, with a tentative D call TRBD1 (6 bases). There are 14 residues in the CDR3. Per the germline V gene, CDR1 is SGHTA and CDR2 is FQGTGA. Trimming removed 5 bases at V and 1 base at J, with 11 bases between. The CDR3 region is CASSPQGQNTEAFF. CDR3 DNA sequence: TGTGCCAGCAGCCCACAGGGACAGAACACTGAAGCTTTCTTT.

There are a few counts of this clone. The chain is built from TRBV7-9 and TRBJ1-4; D uncertain. The CDR3 extends over 13 amino acids. Germline lookup yields CDR1 SEHNR and CDR2 FQNEAQ (reference sequence). DNA for the CDR3: TGTGCATGGAGGGAAAGTACTAATGAAAAACTGTTTTTT. Its translation: CAWRESTNEKLFF. Looking up the rest from reference TRBV7-9 and TRBJ1-4 gives the full variable domain: DTGVSQNPRHKITKRGQNVTFRCDPISEHNRLYWYRQTLGQGPEFLTYFQNEAQLEKSRLLSDRFSAERPKGSFSTLEIQRTEQGDSAMYLCAWRESTNEKLFFGSGTQLSVL.

CDR3 in DNA: TGTGCCAGCAGTATATACAGGGGTAGCAATCAGCCCCAGCATTTT. Amino acids: CASSIYRGSNQPQHF. The J gene is TRBJ1-5, the V gene TRBV6-5; 7 nucleotides agree with TRBD1. Per the germline V gene, CDR1 is MNHEY and CDR2 is SVGAGI. V trimming: 5 bases; J trimming: 0 bases; junction bases outside the gene matches: 4. There are 15 residues in the CDR3.

The chain employs TRBV9 and TRBJ2-1; tentatively, D is TRBD1 (6 bases). The length of the CDR3 is 17 residues. Germline loops: CDR1 SGDLS, CDR2 YYNGEE. The V end was cut by 0 bases, the J end by 8 bases, with 21 bases between. CDR3 DNA sequence: TGTGCCAGCAGCGTAGGGACGGACAGCCGAATTGGGTATGAGCAGTTCTTC. Amino acids: CASSVGTDSRIGYEQFF.

The rearrangement links TRBV7-3 to TRBJ2-1; TRBD2 agrees at 11 bases. There are 14 residues in the CDR3. Germline V gives CDR1 SGHTA, CDR2 FQGTGA. After removal of 0 bases from V and 13 bases from J, the junction contained 5 bases not matched to a gene. This chain's CDR3 is CASSLTPSGGIQFF. The DNA of the CDR3 is TGTGCCAGCAGCTTAACGCCTAGCGGGGGGATCCAGTTCTTC.

The table lists this clone with a few counts. V gene TRBV6-5 combines with J gene TRBJ1-1; D call uncertain. Germline CDR1 reads MNHEY; CDR2 reads SVGAGI. V dropped 0 bases and J dropped 2 bases, with 7 bases sitting between them. The CDR3 has 14 amino acids. In DNA form, the CDR3 reads TGTGCCAGCAGTTACTCATTTATAAACACTGAAGCTTTCTTT. It yields the protein CASSYSFINTEAFF.

The rearrangement links TRBV6-5 to TRBJ1-6; D possibly corresponds to TRBD1 (5 bases). CDR1 and CDR2 from the germline V gene are MNHEY and SVGAGI. The CDR3 has 16 amino acids. V lost 2 bases to trimming and J lost 4 bases, with 12 bases between them. The CDR3 loop reads CASSYRRQIYNSPLHF. The CDR3 region has the DNA TGTGCCAGCAGTTACAGGAGACAGATTTATAATTCACCCCTCCACTTT.

V usage is TRBV19 and J usage is TRBJ2-2; TRBD1 matches at 9 bases. The J segment lost 7 bases and the V segment lost 4 bases, leaving 10 bases of the junction unmatched. Germline CDR1 is LNHDA and CDR2 is SQIVND (reference sequence). CDR3 length: 16 residues. This CDR3 is CASSRWDRVFGGELFF. CDR3 DNA: TGTGCCAGTAGTAGGTGGGACAGGGTGTTTGGCGGGGAGCTGTTTTTT.

The rearrangement joins TRBV7-3 to TRBJ2-7, with D uncertain. Germline V gene lookup returns CDR1 SGHTA and CDR2 FQGTGA. Trimming took 5 bases from V and 3 from J, leaving 2 bases between them. The CDR3 has 10 residues. The DNA for the CDR3 is TGTGCCAGCAGCCACTACGAGCAGTACTTC. Translated, it gives CASSHYEQYF.

The chain links TRBV28 to TRBJ1-5; TRBD1 aligns across 8 bases. From germline, CDR1 is MDHEN and CDR2 SYDVKM. The ends lost 3 bases at V and 6 bases at J; junction bases unmatched: 7. The CDR3 totals 15 residues. CDR3 loop: CASSFRQGTPQPQHF. In nucleotides, the CDR3 is TGTGCCAGCAGTTTCAGACAGGGGACGCCTCAGCCCCAGCATTTT.